The source of this T cell receptor beta chain is a study of blood T cell repertoires in COVID-19. Turning to the study itself: Sites across the United States, Italy and Spain contributed samples from acute and convalescent COVID-19.

Germline V gene lookup returns CDR1 LGHNT and CDR2 FRNRAP. Trimming pared 5 bases from V and 4 bases from J, leaving 11 bases between. CDR3 length equals 13 residues. Sequencing used immunoSEQ multiplex PCR; TCRdb keeps in-frame clones, though not all of them. This table has roughly 100,000 clones, 70% to 80% appearing once. Material for sequencing was peripheral blood. This rearrangement joins TRBV12-5 to TRBJ1-2; D is undetermined. This receptor was identified in an older man with active or convalescent COVID-19. CDR3 nucleotide sequence: TGTGCTAGTGGTACCACCGGGGTCTATGGCTACACCTTC. Protein: CASGTTGVYGYTF.